The 2 T cell receptor beta chains in this list originate from one sample, sequenced in a study of blood T cell repertoires in COVID-19 (dated by TCRdb to about 2020). The library was produced with the immunoSEQ multiplex PCR assay. TCRdb obtained this table from immuneACCESS and retained in-frame rearrangements with V and J assigned. These tables miss some clones; where compared with another copy, unresolved V genes account for less than half of the shortfall, and the remainder is unexplained. The sample data list a few hundred thousand clones, and 85% to 90% of these were observed just once. The ten largest make up more than 9% of the sample. What was sequenced was PBMCs or T cells enriched from blood (not recorded which). The source of these receptors is a woman aged 18-29 years who had recovered from COVID-19.

The rearrangement links TRBV27 to TRBJ1-2; D may be TRBD1 (6 bases). This CDR3 has 14 amino acids. Germline CDR1 reads MNHEY; CDR2 reads SMNVEV (reference sequence). Trimming shortened V by 4 bases and J by 4 bases, and 13 bases separated the two germline ends. The CDR3 loop reads CASSSLGQSYGYTF. The CDR3 nucleotides are TGTGCCAGCAGTTCCCTCGGACAGTCCTATGGCTACACCTTC.

The J gene is TRBJ2-2, the V gene TRBV18, with 10 bases fitting TRBD2. From germline, CDR1 is KGHSH and CDR2 LQKENI. Trimming at V came to 3 bases and at J to 5 bases, leaving 9 bases not matched to a gene. The CDR3 has 17 residues. The CDR3 DNA reads as TGTGCCAGCTCACCCGAGAGTCTAGCGGGAGTTACCGGGGAGCTGTTTTTT. Its protein product is CASSPESLAGVTGELFF.